This T cell receptor beta chain was documented in a study of regulatory T cells in long-lasting Graves disease. Documented time point: newly diagnosed GD, antithyroid drugs for less than 3 months. Making the TCR library involved RNA that had been extracted from PBMCs. Graves' disease diagnoses followed American Thyroid Association guidelines. General study points: Thyroid tissue went unexamined; only peripheral blood was analyzed.

Many counts were recorded for this clonotype. Its antigen is not identified. To make TCR beta libraries, researchers used iRepertoire HTBI primers and Arm-PCR of CDR3 regions. Using its own MiXCR run on the multiplex PCR reads, TCRdb lists one record per CDR3 protein. Found here are 350,000 to 500,000 distinct CDR3 sequences, 16% of them singletons; the top ten hold about 11%. These sequences were also reported in another study, on T cells in Graves' hyperthyroidism and ophthalmopathy. That source reports: Among thyroid clonotypes expanded above 0.001, most also appeared in blood.

The sample was peripheral blood mononuclear cells (PBMCs), taken at new diagnosis, from a patient treated with antithyroid drugs. This clonotype originated in a woman younger than 45 with Graves disease.

For the CDR3, the DNA is TGTGCCAGCACCTTAGCAACTAATGAAAAACTGTTTTTT. This sequence encodes CASTLATNEKLFF. V and J are TRBV2 and TRBJ1-4; the D is unclear. This CDR3 is built from 13 residues. The V gene lost 7 bases and the J gene lost 0 bases, with 6 bases spanning the gap. CDR1 is SNHLY, CDR2 FYNNEI, per germline.